This TCR beta chain was obtained from a study of technical replicates of blood from several donors. TCRdb keeps only in-frame clones here, not all; method: immunoSEQ multiplex PCR. The table records 75,000 to 95,000 clones, approximately 94% of them present only once. Trimming left V 0 bases short and J 7 bases short, with 10 bases between. The CDR3 covers 14 residues. Germline V gene data show CDR1 as SGHDT and CDR2 as YYEEEE. The source of this sequence is a human donor in good health. The chain links TRBV5-6 to TRBJ1-4; D is uncertain. Input material: T cells isolated from PBMCs. In DNA form, the CDR3 reads TGTGCCAGCAGCTTGGACGCCGAGGGTGAAAAACTGTTTTTT. It specifies CASSLDAEGEKLFF.